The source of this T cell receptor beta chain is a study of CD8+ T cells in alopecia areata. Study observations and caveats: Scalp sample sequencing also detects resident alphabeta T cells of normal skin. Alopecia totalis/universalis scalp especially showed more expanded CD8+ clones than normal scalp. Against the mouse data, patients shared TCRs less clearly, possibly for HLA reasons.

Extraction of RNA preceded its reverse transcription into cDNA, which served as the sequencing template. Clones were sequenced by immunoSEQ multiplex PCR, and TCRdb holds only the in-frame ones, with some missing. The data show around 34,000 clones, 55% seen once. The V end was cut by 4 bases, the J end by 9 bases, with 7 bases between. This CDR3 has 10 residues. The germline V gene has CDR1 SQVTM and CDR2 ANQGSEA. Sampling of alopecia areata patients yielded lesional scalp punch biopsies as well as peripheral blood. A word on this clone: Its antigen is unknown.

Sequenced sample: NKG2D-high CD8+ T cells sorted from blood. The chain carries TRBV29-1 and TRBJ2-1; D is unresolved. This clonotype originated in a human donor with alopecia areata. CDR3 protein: CSVVKGEQFF. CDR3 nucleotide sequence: TGCAGCGTTGTTAAGGGTGAGCAGTTCTTC.